The source of this T cell receptor (beta chain) is a study of human thymus T cells. Thymus pieces cut out during corrective heart surgery were the tissue that was used. Finnish infants who were healthy and having corrective surgery for congenital heart defects made up the donors. As regards this clone: Its antigen is as yet unknown.

Trimming removed 5 bases at V and 3 bases at J, with 4 bases between. This CDR3 is built from 11 residues. CDR1 and CDR2 from the germline V gene are SGHVS and FNYEAQ. Clones were read by immunoSEQ multiplex PCR, and TCRdb kept only the in-frame ones, dropping some. This table holds tens of thousands of clones, roughly 94% found once. General study points: Overlap was high between thymic repertoires from unrelated individuals, as reported in related research. Thymic and blood repertoires seemed to show skewed V and J gene use.

The chain joins TRBV7-6 to TRBJ2-5; D remains unclear. Sequencing input: thymus tissue. This clonotype originated in a girl less than two years old with a congenital heart defect but otherwise immunologically healthy. CDR3 coding DNA: TGTGCCAGCAGCCATAAAGAGACCCAGTACTTC. Protein: CASSHKETQYF. The whole variable domain, remainder taken from reference TRBV7-6 and TRBJ2-5, is GAGVSQSPRYKVTKRGQDVALRCDPISGHVSLYWYRQALGQGPEFLTYFNYEAQQDKSGLPNDRFSAERPEGSISTLTIQRTEQRDSAMYRCASSHKETQYFGPGTRLLVL.